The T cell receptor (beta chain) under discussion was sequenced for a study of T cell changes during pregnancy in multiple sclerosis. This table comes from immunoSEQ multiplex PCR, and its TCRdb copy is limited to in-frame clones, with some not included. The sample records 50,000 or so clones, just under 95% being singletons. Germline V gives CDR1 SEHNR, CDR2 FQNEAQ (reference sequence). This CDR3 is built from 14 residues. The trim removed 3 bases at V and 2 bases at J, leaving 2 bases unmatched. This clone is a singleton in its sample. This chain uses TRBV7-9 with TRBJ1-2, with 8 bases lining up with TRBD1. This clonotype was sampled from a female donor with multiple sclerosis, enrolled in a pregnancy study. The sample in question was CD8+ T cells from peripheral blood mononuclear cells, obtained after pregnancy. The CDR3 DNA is TGTGCCAGCAGCTTGGGACAGGCCAACTATGGCTACACCTTC. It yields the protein CASSLGQANYGYTF.